The entry below describes one TCR beta chain. There is no known antigen for this receptor. Per-base qualities were not stored, and no clone one base away is much larger. Participants in the prospective study were enrolled through a virtual design, were aged about 18 to 100 years, and lived in 24 United States geographic areas. Cohort assignment in the prospective study relied on participant-reported clinical history from a screening survey and a study questionnaire. For ImmuneRACE Cohort 3, a participant was defined as recovered based on two consecutive negative NP/OP PCR tests, clearance by a healthcare professional, or resolution of symptoms. Mobile phlebotomists in the prospective study collected whole blood, serum and a nasopharyngeal or oropharyngeal swab from every participant. Prospective study participants could optionally give additional blood draws and questionnaires over a roughly two-month period. Before DNA extraction, blood samples from the prospective study were shipped at room temperature or frozen.

The germline V gene encodes CDR1 SQVTM and CDR2 ANQGSEA. V has 4 bases trimmed and J has 1 base trimmed; junction bases matching no gene number 10. From the cysteine up to the phenylalanine, the CDR3 has a length of 16 residues. Only the CDR3 DNA is retained, 48 bases long and in frame from the first base. The sample comes from a study of blood T cell repertoires in COVID-19 (dated by TCRdb to 2018 to 2020). For context, the study as a whole: Samples from collaborators originated in the United States, Italy and Spain and spanned both the acute and convalescent phases of COVID-19. Where HLA class I and class II types were available, the types were taken from metadata supplied by the sample provider, not from assay-based typing. Deeply sampled blood TCRbeta repertoires from subjects exposed to, actively infected with, or recovered from COVID-19 were included in the dataset. The repertoires were released in a freely available public database intended as a resource for research on the immune response to SARS-CoV-2. The sample metadata nearly always contained a de-identified subject ID, COVID-19 status, age in years and sex. The samples were drawn from two sources: the first 160 participants of the ongoing ImmuneRACE study, and about 1,300 subjects contributed by 6 global collaborators. The prospective study material was composed of cDNA or gDNA derived from T cells, B-cell-depleted T cells, or PBMCs.

TCRbeta CDR3 regions were amplified from genomic DNA using the immunoSEQ Assay, a bias-controlled multiplex PCR. Per the original workflow: The number of nucleated cells in each sample was estimated by amplification of reference gene primers within the assay. To quantify the absolute abundance of each unique TCRbeta CDR3 rearrangement, sequence reads were collapsed and filtered. For each sample, productive Simpson clonality was calculated by taking the square root of Simpson's diversity index across productive rearrangements. Entries here come from immuneACCESS through TCRdb and include only in-frame sequences with V and J called. Some clones fail to appear in such tables; in the studies checked, an unresolved V gene covers under half of the shortfall, and the cause of the remainder is unknown. V and J calls plus clone size are reproduced from that table; the DNA served to infer D and trimming. This sample is represented by about 170,000 clones; over 75% of them were singletons. The ten largest clones represent roughly 0.77% of the sample.

Results the study describes overall, beyond this receptor: Clinical and demographic metadata were provided uncurated, with the amount varying by source and participant.

The chain is assembled from TRBV29-1 and TRBJ1-1; 9 central bases correspond to TRBD1. The sample comprised PBMCs or T cells enriched from blood (not recorded which). This clonotype was sampled from a young woman who had recovered from COVID-19. The DNA sequence is as follows: TGCAGCGTTGCGGGGGGACAGGGTGGGTCGAACACTGAAGCTTTCTTT. Translated, this is CSVAGGQGGSNTEAFF.